This TCR beta chain was sequenced in a study of CD8 T cells in Susac syndrome. With random hexamers, roughly 0.45 to 1 ug RNA was reverse transcribed. TCRdb independently ran MiXCR on the immunoSEQ multiplex PCR reads; one entry per CDR3 protein. The sample includes approximately 130,000 distinct CDR3 sequences, roughly 89% of them seen just once. V was shortened by 5 bases and J by 2 bases, with 13 bases between the two germline ends. The CDR3 contains 14 residues. The sequence came from a human donor with multiple sclerosis. V is TRBV12-3 or TRBV12-4 and J is TRBJ2-7, with D perhaps given as TRBD1 or TRBD2 (5 bases each). Sequencing input: CD8+ T cells from PBMCs. CDR3 DNA sequence: TGTGCCAGCAGTCCCTGGGGGATTACCTACGAGCAGTACTTC. Translation gives CASSPWGITYEQYF.